These 2 T cell receptor beta chains were sequenced from one sample in a study of T-cell memory formation after mild COVID-19. Using its own MiXCR run on the 5' RACE reads, TCRdb lists one record per CDR3 protein. Of around 340,000 distinct CDR3 sequences listed, roughly 14% were seen once; the top ten hold about 22%. Sequenced material: PBMCs or a T cell subset sorted from them (not recorded which). The receptors stem from a man aged 18 to 35 who had mild COVID-19 (a few samples of this study predate the infection). Cell type and time point are not known.

This clonotype was observed many times. The genes are TRBV11-1 and TRBJ2-1, with D uncertain. Per germline, CDR1 SGHAT and CDR2 FQDESV (reference sequence). V was shortened by 5 bases and J by 0 bases, with 14 bases between the two germline ends. The CDR3 is 16 amino acids. The CDR3 loop reads CASSPTTASSYNEQFF. DNA for the CDR3: TGTGCCAGCAGCCCTACTACCGCGAGCTCCTACAATGAGCAGTTCTTC.

This chain links TRBV25-1 with TRBJ2-7, with D possibly TRBD2 on 7 matching bases. Between the trimmed V and J ends, which lost 7 bases and 0 bases, there was a span of 19 bases. The CDR3 contains 16 residues. Germline-derived CDR1 and CDR2 are MGHDK and SYGVNS. The CDR3 loop reads CASTKWGGLHSYEQYF. For the CDR3, the DNA is TGTGCCAGCACCAAATGGGGGGGCCTCCACTCCTACGAGCAGTACTTC.